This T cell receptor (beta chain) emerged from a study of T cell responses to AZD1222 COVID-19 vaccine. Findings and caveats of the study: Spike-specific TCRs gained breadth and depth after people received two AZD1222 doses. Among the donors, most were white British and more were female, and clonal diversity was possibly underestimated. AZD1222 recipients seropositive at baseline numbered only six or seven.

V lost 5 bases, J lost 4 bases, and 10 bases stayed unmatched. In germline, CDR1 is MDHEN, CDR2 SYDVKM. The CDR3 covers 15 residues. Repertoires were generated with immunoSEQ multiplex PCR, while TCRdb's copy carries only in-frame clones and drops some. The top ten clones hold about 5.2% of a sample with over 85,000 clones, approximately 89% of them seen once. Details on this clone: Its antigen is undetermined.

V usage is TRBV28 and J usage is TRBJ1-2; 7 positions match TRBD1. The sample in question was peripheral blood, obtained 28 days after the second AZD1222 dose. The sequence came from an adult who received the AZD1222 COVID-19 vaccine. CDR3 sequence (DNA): TGTGCCAGCAGTCCGAATCTTGGGACAGCCTATGGCTACACCTTC. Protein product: CASSPNLGTAYGYTF.